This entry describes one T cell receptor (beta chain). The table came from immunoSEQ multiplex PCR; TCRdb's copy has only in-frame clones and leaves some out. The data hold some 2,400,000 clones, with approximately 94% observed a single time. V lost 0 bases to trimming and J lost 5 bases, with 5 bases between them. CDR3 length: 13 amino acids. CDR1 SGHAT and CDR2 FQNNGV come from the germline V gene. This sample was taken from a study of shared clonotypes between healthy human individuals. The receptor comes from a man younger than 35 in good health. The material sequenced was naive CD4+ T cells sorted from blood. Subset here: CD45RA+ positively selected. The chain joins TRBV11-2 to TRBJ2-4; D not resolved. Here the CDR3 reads CASSLDRQNIQYF. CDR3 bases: TGTGCCAGCAGCTTAGATAGGCAAAACATTCAGTACTTC.